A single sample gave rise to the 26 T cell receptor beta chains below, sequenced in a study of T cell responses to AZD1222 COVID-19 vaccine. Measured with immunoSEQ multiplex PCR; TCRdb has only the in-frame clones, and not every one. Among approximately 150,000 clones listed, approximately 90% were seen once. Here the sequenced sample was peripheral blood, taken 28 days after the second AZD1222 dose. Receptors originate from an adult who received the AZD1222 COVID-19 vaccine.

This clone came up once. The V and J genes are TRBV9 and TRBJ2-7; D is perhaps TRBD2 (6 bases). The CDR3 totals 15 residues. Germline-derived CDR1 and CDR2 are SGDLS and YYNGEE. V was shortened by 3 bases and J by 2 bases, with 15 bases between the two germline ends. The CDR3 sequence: CASSAWGLGPYEQYF. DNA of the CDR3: TGTGCCAGCAGCGCCTGGGGACTTGGTCCCTACGAGCAGTACTTC.

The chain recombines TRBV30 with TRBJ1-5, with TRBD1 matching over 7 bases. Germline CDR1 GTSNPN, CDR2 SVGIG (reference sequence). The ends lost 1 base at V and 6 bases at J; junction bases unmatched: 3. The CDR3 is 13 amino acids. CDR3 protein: CAWSGQGGQPQHF. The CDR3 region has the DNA TGTGCCTGGAGTGGGCAGGGGGGTCAGCCCCAGCATTTT.

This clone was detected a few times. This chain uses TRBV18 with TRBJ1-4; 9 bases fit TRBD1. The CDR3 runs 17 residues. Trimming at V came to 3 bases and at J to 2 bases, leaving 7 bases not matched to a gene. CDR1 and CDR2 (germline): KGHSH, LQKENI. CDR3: CASSPWTGESTNEKLFF. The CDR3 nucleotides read TGTGCCAGCTCACCGTGGACAGGGGAATCGACTAATGAAAAACTGTTTTTT.

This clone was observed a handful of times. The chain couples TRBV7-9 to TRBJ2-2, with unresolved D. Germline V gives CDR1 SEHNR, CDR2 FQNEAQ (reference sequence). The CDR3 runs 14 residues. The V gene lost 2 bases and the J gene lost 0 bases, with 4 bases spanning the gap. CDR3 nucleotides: TGTGCCAGCAGCTTAAACCCGAACACCGGGGAGCTGTTTTTT. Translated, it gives CASSLNPNTGELFF.

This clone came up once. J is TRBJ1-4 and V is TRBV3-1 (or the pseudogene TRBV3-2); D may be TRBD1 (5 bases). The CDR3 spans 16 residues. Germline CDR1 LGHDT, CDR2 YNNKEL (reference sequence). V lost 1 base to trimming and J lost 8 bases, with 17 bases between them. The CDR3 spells CASSQGTGGMREKLFF. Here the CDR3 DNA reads TGTGCCAGCAGCCAAGGGACTGGGGGGATGAGGGAAAAACTGTTTTTT.

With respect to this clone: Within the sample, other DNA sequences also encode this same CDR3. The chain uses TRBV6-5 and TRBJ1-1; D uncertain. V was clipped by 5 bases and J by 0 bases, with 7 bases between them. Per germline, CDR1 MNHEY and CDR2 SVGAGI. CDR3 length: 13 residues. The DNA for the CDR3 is TGTGCCAGCAGTACCGGGATGAACACTGAAGCTTTCTTT. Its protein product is CASSTGMNTEAFF.

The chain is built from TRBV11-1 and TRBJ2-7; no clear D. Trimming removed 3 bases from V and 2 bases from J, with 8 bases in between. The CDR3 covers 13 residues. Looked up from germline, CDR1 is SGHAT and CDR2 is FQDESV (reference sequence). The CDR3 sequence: CASSFAPAYEQYF. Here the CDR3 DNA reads TGTGCCAGCAGCTTCGCCCCTGCCTACGAGCAGTACTTC.

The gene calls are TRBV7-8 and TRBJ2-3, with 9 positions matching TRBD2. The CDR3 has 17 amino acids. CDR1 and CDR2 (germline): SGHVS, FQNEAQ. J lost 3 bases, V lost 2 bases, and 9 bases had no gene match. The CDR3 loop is CASSLRLAGVGTDTQYF. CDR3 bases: TGTGCCAGCAGCTTACGGTTAGCGGGAGTCGGAACAGATACGCAGTATTTT.

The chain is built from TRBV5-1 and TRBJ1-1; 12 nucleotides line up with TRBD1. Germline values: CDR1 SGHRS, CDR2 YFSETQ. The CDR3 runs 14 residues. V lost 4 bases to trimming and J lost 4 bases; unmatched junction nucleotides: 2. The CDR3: CASSPGQGATEAFF. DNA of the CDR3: TGCGCCAGCAGCCCGGGACAGGGGGCCACTGAAGCTTTCTTT.

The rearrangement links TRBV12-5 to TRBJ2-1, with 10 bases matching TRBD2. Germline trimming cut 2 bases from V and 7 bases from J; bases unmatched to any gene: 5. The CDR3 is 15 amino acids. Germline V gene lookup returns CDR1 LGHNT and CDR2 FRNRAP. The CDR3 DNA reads TGTGCTAGTGGTTTGTATGAGACTAGCGGGAATGAGCAGTTCTTC. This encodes CASGLYETSGNEQFF.

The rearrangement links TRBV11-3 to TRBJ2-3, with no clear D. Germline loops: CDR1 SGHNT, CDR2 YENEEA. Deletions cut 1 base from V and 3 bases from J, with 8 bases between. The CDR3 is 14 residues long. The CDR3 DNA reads TGTGCCAGCAGCTTAGTGAAAGCTACAGATACGCAGTATTTT. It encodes CASSLVKATDTQYF.

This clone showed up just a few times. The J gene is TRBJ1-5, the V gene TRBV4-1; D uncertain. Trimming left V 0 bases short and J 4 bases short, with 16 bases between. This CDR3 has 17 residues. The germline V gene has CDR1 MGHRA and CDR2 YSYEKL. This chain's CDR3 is CASSQDISDGWNQPQHF. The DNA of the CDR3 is TGCGCCAGCAGCCAAGATATCTCGGACGGTTGGAATCAGCCCCAGCATTTT.

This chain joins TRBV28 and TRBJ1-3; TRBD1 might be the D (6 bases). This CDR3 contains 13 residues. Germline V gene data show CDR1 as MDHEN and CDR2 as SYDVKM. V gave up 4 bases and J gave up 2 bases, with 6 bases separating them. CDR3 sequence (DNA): TGTGCCAGCAGTTCAGGGGCTGGAAACACCATATATTTT. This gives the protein CASSSGAGNTIYF.

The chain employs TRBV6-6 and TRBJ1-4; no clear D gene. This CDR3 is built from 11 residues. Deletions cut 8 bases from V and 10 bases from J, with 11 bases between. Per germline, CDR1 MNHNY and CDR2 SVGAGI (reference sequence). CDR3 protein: CASQDTRKLFF. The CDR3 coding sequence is TGTGCCAGCCAAGACACGAGAAAACTGTTTTTT.

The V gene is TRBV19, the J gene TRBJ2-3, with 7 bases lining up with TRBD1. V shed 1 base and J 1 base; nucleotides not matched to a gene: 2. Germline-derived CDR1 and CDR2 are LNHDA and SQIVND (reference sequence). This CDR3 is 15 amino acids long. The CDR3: CASSIVGQGTDTQYF. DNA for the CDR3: TGTGCCAGTAGTATAGTCGGACAGGGCACAGATACGCAGTATTTT.

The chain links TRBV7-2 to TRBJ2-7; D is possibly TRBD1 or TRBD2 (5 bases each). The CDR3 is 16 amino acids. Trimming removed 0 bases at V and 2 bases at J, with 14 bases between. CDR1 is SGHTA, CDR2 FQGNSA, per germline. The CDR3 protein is CASSLAMARGAYEQYF. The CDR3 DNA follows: TGTGCCAGCAGCTTAGCGATGGCGAGAGGGGCCTACGAGCAGTACTTC.

CDR3: CASSTSRVATEAFF. The DNA for the CDR3 is TGTGCCAGCAGCACCTCCCGGGTAGCCACTGAAGCTTTCTTT. The chain combines TRBV7-2 with TRBJ1-1; D unclear. Germline-derived CDR1 and CDR2 are SGHTA and FQGNSA. The CDR3 length is 14 residues. V lost 5 bases to trimming and J lost 4 bases, with 14 bases between them.

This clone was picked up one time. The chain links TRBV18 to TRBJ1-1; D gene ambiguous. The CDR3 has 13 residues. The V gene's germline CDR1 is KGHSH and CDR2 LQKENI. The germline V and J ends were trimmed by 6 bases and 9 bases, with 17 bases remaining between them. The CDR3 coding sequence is TGTGCCAGCTCGCCGGCCGAGGATGCTAAAGCTTTCTTT. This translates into CASSPAEDAKAFF.

CDR3 sequence (DNA): TGTGCCAGCAGCCTCCGGAGACGGTTTCCTGAAGCTTTCTTT. Its protein product is CASSLRRRFPEAFF. The chain links TRBV11-3 to TRBJ1-1; no definite D call. Trimming removed 5 bases at V and 6 bases at J, with 16 bases between. The CDR3 is 14 residues long. CDR1 is SGHNT, CDR2 YENEEA, per germline. The complete variable domain, with remaining parts taken from reference TRBV11-3 and TRBJ1-1, reads EAGVVQSPRYKIIEKKQPVAFWCNPISGHNTLYWYLQNLGQGPELLIRYENEEAVDDSQLPKDRFSAERLKGVDSTLKIQPAELGDSAVYLCASSLRRRFPEAFFGQGTRLTVV.

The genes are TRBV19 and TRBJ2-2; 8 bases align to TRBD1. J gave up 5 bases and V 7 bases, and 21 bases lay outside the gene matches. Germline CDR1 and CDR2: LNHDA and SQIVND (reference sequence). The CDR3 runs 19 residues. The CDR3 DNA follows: TGTGCCAGTACAAAGTGGGGTGGAGGAGGACAGGGAAAAACCGGGGAGCTGTTTTTT. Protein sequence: CASTKWGGGGQGKTGELFF. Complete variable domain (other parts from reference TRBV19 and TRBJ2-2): DGGITQSPKYLFRKEGQNVTLSCEQNLNHDAMYWYRQDPGQGLRLIYYSQIVNDFQKGDIAEGYSVSREKKESFPLTVTSAQKNPTAFYLCASTKWGGGGQGKTGELFFGEGSRLTVL.

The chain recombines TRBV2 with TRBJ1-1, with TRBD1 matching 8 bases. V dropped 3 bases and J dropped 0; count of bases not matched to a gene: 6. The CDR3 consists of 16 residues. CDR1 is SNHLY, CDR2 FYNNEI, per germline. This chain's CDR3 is CASSDDRGVVNTEAFF. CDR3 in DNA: TGTGCCAGCAGTGACGACAGGGGAGTAGTGAACACTGAAGCTTTCTTT.

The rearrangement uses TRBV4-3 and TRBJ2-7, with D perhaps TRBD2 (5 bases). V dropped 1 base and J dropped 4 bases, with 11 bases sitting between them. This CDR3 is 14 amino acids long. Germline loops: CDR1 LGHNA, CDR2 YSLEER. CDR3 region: CASSQGRQYYEQYF. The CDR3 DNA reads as TGCGCCAGCAGCCAAGGGAGGCAGTATTACGAGCAGTACTTC.

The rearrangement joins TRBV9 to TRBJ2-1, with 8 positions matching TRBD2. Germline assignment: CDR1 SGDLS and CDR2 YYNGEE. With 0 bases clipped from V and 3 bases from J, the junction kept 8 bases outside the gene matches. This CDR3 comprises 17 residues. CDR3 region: CASSVEAGLENYNEQFF. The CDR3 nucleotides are TGTGCCAGCAGCGTAGAAGCGGGACTAGAGAACTACAATGAGCAGTTCTTC.

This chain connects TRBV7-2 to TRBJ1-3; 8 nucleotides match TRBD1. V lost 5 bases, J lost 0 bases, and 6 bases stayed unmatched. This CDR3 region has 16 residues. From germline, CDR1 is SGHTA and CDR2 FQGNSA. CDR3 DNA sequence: TGTGCCAGCAGCCCGGACAGGGTCTCCTCTGGAAACACCATATATTTT. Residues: CASSPDRVSSGNTIYF.

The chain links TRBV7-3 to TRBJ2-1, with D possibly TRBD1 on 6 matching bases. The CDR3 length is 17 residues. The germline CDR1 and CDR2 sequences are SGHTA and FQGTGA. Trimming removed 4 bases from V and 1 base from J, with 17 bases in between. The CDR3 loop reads CASSSFGGPFSYNEQFF. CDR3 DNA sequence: TGTGCCAGCAGCTCTTTTGGGGGCCCGTTTTCCTACAATGAGCAGTTCTTC.

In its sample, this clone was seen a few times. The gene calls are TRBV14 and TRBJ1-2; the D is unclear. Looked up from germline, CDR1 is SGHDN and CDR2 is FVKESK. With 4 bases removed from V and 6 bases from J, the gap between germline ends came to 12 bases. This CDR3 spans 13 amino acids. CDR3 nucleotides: TGTGCCAGCAGCCCTCGCCCAGTAGATGGCTACACCTTC. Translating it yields CASSPRPVDGYTF.